This record covers a single T cell receptor beta chain. Looked up from germline, CDR1 is SGDLS and CDR2 is YYNGEE. The CDR3 has 13 amino acids. J gave up 4 bases and V 5 bases, and 4 bases lay outside the gene matches. The record originates from a study of control samples from healthy donors and cancer patients. Profiled with immunoSEQ multiplex PCR; TCRdb holds only in-frame clones, not every one. The sample holds roughly 150,000 clones, roughly 92% seen once. Sample: blood. The chain joins TRBV9 to TRBJ1-1; 8 bases match TRBD1. This TCR derives from a man aged 50 to 59 in good health. CDR3 loop: CASSGDRGTEAFF. The CDR3 DNA reads as TGTGCCAGCAGTGGAGACAGGGGCACTGAAGCTTTCTTT.